The clone carrying this TCR beta chain has just one count. The antigen remains undetermined. The CDR3 consists of 15 residues. Germline V gives CDR1 SGHRS, CDR2 YFSETQ. Unmatched junction bases numbered 4, after V lost 5 bases and J lost 0 bases. This sample is drawn from a study of T cell responses to AZD1222 COVID-19 vaccine. Findings and caveats of the study: Within unmutated variant regions lay the reported targets of nearly half of spike-specific TCRs. It was only five to seven AZD1222 recipients who were seropositive at baseline. White British people made up most donors, females outnumbered males, and clonal diversity was possibly underestimated.

Profiled with immunoSEQ multiplex PCR; TCRdb holds only in-frame clones, not every one. This sample has over 130,000 clones, with 75% to 95% found just once. The TCR comes from an adult who received the MenACWY meningococcal vaccine as a control. The sample consisted of peripheral blood, taken 28 days after the second dose of the MenACWY control vaccine. The rearrangement uses TRBV5-1 and TRBJ2-7; the match to TRBD2 covers 11 bases. CDR3 region: CASRLAGASSYEQYF. CDR3 coding DNA: TGCGCCAGCAGACTAGCGGGGGCCTCCTCCTACGAGCAGTACTTC.